These T cell receptor beta chains were read from a single sample in a study of blood T cell repertoires in COVID-19. Profiling relied on immunoSEQ multiplex PCR, and the TCRdb table lists in-frame clones only, not all of them. The sample carries about 380,000 clones, around 89% recorded once. The specimen sequenced was PBMCs or T cells enriched from blood (not recorded which). Receptor source: a young woman who had recovered from COVID-19. Each CDR3 is given with its conserved first and last residue. The D gene is left open where the match is weak.

J gene	D gene	V gene	CDR3 DNA	CDR3 protein
TRBJ1-5	TRBD1	TRBV15	TGTGCCACCAGCGGCGGACAGGGGACACAGCCCCAGCATTTT	CATSGGQGTQPQHF
TRBJ1-2	.	TRBV3-1/TRBV3-2	TGTGCCAGCAGCCCGCTCATGGGCAGCCCCTATGGCTACACCTTC	CASSPLMGSPYGYTF
TRBJ2-5	TRBD2	TRBV5-1	TGCGCCAGCAGCTTGACGCGACTAGCGGGGGGACTGGCCCAGTACTTC	CASSLTRLAGGLAQYF
TRBJ2-7	TRBD1	TRBV11-2	TGTGCCAGCAGCCGAGCTGGGACAGGGGGCCTTTTCTACGAGCAGTACTTC	CASSRAGTGGLFYEQYF
TRBJ2-2	.	TRBV11-3	TGTGCCAGCAGCCCCAATTCCGGGGAGCTGTTTTTT	CASSPNSGELFF
TRBJ2-5	.	TRBV30	TGTGCCTGGAGTAGCTTGGTAGGGGCCGGGGAGACCCAGTACTTC	CAWSSLVGAGETQYF
TRBJ1-6	.	TRBV6-5	TGTGCCAGTGTAGGACACCCAAATTCACCCCTCCACTTT	CASVGHPNSPLHF
TRBJ1-2	TRBD1	TRBV15	TGTGCCACCAGCAAAGTACAGGGGACATACTATGGCTACACCTTC	CATSKVQGTYYGYTF
TRBJ1-1	.	TRBV7-2	TGTGCCAGCAGCCCGGCCCGGACTCTATGGGAAGCTTTCTTT	CASSPARTLWEAFF
TRBJ1-1	.	TRBV18	TGTGCCAGCTCACCCATGGGCCTGAACACTGAAGCTTTCTTT	CASSPMGLNTEAFF